One and the same sample provided the 3 T cell receptor beta chains below, sequenced in a study of CD8 T cells in ankylosing spondylitis. Their antigens are not known. Findings of the study overall: Several highly homologous variants formed a TCR beta motif that appeared characteristic of ankylosing spondylitis blood.

Each CDR3 protein is one row after TCRdb ran MiXCR on the 5' RACE reads. This table holds 500,000 or so distinct CDR3 sequences, about 5.2% found once. Input material: blood, either unsorted or a sorted T cell fraction (not recorded which). Receptor source: a male donor with ankylosing spondylitis.

CDR3 sequence reads: CASSSQRGGLAAQYF. DNA of the CDR3: TGTGCCAGCAGTTCCCAGCGGGGGGGTTTGGCGGCGCAGTATTTT. The chain links TRBV7-3 to TRBJ2-3, with 10 bases aligning to TRBD2. This CDR3 comprises 15 residues. CDR1 is SGHTA, CDR2 FQGTGA, per germline. Losses at the gene ends were 6 bases for V and 10 bases for J; bases not matched to a gene: 13.

The chain recombines TRBV6-5 with TRBJ1-5; 10 nucleotides line up with TRBD1. The V gene end was trimmed by 4 bases and the J gene end by 7 bases; junction bases not matched to a gene: 7. From germline, CDR1 is MNHEY and CDR2 SVGAGI. CDR3 length: 15 residues. CDR3 sequence (DNA): TGTGCCAGCAGTTTTCCGGGACAGGGGAACCAGCCCCAGCATTTT. Protein sequence: CASSFPGQGNQPQHF.

This clonotype occurred many times. The rearrangement links TRBV12-3 or TRBV12-4 to TRBJ2-6; no clear D gene. The CDR3 is made up of 14 amino acids. The V and J ends lost 4 bases and 1 base respectively, with 5 bases between them. CDR3: CASSSQSGANVLTF. The CDR3 nucleotides read TGTGCCAGCAGTTCCCAATCTGGGGCCAACGTCCTGACTTTC.